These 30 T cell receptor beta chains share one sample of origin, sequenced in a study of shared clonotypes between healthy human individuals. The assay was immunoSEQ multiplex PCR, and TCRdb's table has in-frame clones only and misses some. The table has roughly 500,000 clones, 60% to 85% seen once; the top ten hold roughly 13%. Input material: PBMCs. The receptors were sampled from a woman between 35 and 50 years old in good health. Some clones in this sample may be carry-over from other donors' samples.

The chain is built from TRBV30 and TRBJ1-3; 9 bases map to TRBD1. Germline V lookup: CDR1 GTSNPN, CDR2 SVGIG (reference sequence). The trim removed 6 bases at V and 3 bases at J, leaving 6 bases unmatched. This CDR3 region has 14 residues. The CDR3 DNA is TGTGCCTGCACCGGGACAGGGTTTGGAAACACCATATATTTT. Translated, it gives CACTGTGFGNTIYF.

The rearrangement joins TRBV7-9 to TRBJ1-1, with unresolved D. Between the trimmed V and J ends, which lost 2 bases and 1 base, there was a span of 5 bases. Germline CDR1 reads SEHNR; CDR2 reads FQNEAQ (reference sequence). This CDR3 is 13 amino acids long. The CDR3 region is CASSLYPNTEAFF. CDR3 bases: TGTGCCAGCAGCTTATACCCGAACACTGAAGCTTTCTTT.

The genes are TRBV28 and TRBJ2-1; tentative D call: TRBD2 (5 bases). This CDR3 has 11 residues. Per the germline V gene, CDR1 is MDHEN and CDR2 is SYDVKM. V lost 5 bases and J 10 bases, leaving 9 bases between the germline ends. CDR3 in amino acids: CASSLAREQFF. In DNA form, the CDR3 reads TGTGCCAGCAGTCTAGCACGCGAGCAGTTCTTC.

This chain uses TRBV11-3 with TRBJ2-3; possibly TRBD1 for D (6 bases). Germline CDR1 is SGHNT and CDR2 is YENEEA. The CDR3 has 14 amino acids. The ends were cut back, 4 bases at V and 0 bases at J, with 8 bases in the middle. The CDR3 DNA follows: TGTGCCAGCAGCTGGGGACATAGCACAGATACGCAGTATTTT. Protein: CASSWGHSTDTQYF. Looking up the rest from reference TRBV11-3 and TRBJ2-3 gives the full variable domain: EAGVVQSPRYKIIEKKQPVAFWCNPISGHNTLYWYLQNLGQGPELLIRYENEEAVDDSQLPKDRFSAERLKGVDSTLKIQPAELGDSAVYLCASSWGHSTDTQYFGPGTRLTVL.

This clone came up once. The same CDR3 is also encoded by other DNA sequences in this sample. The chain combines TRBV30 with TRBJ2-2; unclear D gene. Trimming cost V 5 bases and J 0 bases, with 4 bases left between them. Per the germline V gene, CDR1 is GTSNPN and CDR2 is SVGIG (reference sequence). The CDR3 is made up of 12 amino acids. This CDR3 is CAWSTNTGELFF. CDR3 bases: TGTGCCTGGTCAACGAACACCGGGGAGCTGTTTTTT.

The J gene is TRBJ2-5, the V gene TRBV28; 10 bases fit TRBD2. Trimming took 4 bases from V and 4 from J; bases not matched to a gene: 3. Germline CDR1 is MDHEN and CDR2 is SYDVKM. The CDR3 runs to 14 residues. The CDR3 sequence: CASSSRLAGETQYF. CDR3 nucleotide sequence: TGTGCCAGCAGTTCGAGACTAGCGGGAGAGACCCAGTACTTC.

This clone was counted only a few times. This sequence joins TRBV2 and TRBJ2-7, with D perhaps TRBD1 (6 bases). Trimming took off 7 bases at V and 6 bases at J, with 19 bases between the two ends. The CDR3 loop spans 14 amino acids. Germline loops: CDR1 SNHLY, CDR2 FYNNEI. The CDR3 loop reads CASTVAGVYGEQYF. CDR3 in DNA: TGTGCCAGCACCGTCGCAGGGGTTTACGGCGAGCAGTACTTC.

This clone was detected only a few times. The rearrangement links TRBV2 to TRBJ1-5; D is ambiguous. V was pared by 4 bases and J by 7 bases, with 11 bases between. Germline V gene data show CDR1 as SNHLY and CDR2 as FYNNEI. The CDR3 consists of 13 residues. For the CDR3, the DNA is TGTGCCAGCAGTGTTAGGCCGGGCCAGCCCCAGCATTTT. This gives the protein CASSVRPGQPQHF. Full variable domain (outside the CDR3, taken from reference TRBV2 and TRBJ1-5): EPEVTQTPSHQVTQMGQEVILRCVPISNHLYFYWYRQILGQKVEFLVSFYNNEISEKSEIFDDQFSVERPDGSNFTLKIRSTKLEDSAMYFCASSVRPGQPQHFGDGTRLSIL.

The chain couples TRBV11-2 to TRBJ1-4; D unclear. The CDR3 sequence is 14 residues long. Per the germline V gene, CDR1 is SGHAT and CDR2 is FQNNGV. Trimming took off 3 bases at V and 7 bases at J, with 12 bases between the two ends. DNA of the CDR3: TGTGCCAGCAGCTTTTTAAACACGGCTGAAAAACTGTTTTTT. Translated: CASSFLNTAEKLFF.

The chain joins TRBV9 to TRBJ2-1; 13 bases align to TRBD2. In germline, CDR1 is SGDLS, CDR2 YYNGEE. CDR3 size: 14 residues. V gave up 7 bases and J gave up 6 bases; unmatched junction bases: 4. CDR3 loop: CASGLAGVSNEQFF. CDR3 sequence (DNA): TGTGCCAGCGGACTAGCGGGAGTTTCCAATGAGCAGTTCTTC.

The DNA for the CDR3 is TGTGCCAGCAGCTTAGGAAGGGGGCGCAATGAGCAGTTCTTC. Its translation is CASSLGRGRNEQFF. V is TRBV11-3 and J is TRBJ2-1, with 7 nucleotides matching TRBD1. J gave up 6 bases and V 1 base, and 3 bases lay outside the gene matches. The CDR3 loop spans 14 amino acids. CDR1 is SGHNT and CDR2 is YENEEA in the germline V gene.

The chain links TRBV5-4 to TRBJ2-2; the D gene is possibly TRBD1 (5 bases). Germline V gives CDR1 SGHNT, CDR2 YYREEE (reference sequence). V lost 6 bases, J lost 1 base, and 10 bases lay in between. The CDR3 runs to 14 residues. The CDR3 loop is CASTPGQNTGELFF. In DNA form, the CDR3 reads TGTGCCAGCACCCCCGGACAGAACACCGGGGAGCTGTTTTTT.

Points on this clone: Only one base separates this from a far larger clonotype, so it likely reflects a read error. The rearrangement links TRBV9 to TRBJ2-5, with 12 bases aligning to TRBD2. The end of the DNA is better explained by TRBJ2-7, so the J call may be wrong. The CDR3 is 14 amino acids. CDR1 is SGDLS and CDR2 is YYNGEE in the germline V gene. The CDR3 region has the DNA TGTGCCGGCAGCCCCGGGACTAGCGGGTACGAGCAGTACTTC. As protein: CAGSPGTSGYEQYF.

Written as DNA, the CDR3 is TGTGCCAGCAGCTTGTCCCTTGGGGGGAGCGGCTACGAGCAGTACTTC. It is translated as CASSLSLGGSGYEQYF. The chain carries TRBV5-4 and TRBJ2-7, with D perhaps matching TRBD2 (6 bases). Germline V gene data show CDR1 as SGHNT and CDR2 as YYREEE (reference sequence). V lost 1 base and J lost 3, with 17 bases in between. This CDR3 has 16 residues. The complete variable domain, with remaining parts taken from reference TRBV5-4 and TRBJ2-7, reads ETGVTQSPTHLIKTRGQQVTLRCSSQSGHNTVSWYQQALGQGPQFIFQYYREEENGRGNFPPRFSGLQFPNYSSELNVNALELDDSALYLCASSLSLGGSGYEQYFGPGTRLTVT.

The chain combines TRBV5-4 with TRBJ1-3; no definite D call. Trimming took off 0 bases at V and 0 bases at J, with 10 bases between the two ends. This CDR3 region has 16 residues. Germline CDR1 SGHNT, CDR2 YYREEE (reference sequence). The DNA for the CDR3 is TGTGCCAGCAGCTTGGACCAGGCATACTCTGGAAACACCATATATTTT. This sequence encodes CASSLDQAYSGNTIYF.

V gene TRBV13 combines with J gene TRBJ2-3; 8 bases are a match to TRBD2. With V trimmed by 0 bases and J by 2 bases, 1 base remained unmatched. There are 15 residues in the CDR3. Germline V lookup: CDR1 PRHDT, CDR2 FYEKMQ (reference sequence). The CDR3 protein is CASSLGLAATDTQYF. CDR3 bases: TGTGCCAGCAGCTTAGGACTAGCGGCCACAGATACGCAGTATTTT.

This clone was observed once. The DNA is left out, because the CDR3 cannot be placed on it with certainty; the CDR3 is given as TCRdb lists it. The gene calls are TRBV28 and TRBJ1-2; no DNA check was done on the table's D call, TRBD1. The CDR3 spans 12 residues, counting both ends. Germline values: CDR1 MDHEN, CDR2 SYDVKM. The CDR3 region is CASSLFGAGNTF.

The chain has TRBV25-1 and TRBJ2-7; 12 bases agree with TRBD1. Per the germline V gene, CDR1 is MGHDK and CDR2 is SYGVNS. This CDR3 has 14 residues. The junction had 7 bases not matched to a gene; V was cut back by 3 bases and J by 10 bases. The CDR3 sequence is CASSDPGQGATQYF. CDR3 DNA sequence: TGTGCCAGCAGTGATCCGGGACAGGGGGCCACCCAGTACTTC.

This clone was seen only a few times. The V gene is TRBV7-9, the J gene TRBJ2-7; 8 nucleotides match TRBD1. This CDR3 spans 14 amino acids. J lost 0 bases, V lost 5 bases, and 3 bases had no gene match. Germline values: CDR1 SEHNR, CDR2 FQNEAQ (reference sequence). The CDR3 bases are TGTGCCAGCAGCCGGGACAGGAGCTCCTACGAGCAGTACTTC. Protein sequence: CASSRDRSSYEQYF.

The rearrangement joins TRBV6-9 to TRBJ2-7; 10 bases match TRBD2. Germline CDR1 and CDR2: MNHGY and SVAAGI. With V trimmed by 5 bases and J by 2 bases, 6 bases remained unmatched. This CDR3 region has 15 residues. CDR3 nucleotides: TGTGCCAGCAGTGCAACAGCGGGAGGGCCCTACGAGCAGTACTTC. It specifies CASSATAGGPYEQYF.

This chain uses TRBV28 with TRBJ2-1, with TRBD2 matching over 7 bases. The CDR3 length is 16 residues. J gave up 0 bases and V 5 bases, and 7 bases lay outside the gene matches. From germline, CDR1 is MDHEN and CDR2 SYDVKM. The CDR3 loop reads CASSPLGGGSYNEQFF. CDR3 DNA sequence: TGTGCCAGCAGTCCCTTGGGGGGGGGCTCCTACAATGAGCAGTTCTTC.

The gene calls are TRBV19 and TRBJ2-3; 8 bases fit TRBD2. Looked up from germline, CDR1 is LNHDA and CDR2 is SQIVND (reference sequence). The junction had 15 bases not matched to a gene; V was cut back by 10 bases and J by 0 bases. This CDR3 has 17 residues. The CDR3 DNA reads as TGTGCCACCGCAGGGTTGGGTAGCGGGGCTAGCACAGATACGCAGTATTTT. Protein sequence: CATAGLGSGASTDTQYF. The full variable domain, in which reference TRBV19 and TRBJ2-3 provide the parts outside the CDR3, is DGGITQSPKYLFRKEGQNVTLSCEQNLNHDAMYWYRQDPGQGLRLIYYSQIVNDFQKGDIAEGYSVSREKKESFPLTVTSAQKNPTAFYLCATAGLGSGASTDTQYFGPGTRLTVL.

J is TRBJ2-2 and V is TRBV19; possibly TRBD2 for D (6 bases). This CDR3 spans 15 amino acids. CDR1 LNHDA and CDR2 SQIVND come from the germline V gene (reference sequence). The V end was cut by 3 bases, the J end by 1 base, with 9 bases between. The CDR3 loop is CASSIWGGNTGELFF. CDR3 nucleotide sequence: TGTGCCAGTAGTATCTGGGGAGGGAACACCGGGGAGCTGTTTTTT.

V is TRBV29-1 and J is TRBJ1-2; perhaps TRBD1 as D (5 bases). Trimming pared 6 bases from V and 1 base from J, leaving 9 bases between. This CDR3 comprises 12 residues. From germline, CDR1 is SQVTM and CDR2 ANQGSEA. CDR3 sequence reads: CSVGGGNYGYTF. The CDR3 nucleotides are TGCAGCGTCGGCGGGGGTAACTATGGCTACACCTTC.

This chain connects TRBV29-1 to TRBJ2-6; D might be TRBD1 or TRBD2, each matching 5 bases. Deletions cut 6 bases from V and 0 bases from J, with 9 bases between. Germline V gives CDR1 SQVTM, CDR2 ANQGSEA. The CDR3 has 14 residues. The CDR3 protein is CSVGDFSGANVLTF. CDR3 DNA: TGCAGCGTGGGGGATTTCTCTGGGGCCAACGTCCTGACTTTC.

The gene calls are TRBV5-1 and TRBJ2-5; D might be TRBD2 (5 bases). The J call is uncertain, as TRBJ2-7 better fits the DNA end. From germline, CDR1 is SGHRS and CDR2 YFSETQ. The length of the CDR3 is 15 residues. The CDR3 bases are TGCGCCAGCAGCACCCGACCCGAAGCGGTCTACGAGCAGTACTTC. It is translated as CASSTRPEAVYEQYF.

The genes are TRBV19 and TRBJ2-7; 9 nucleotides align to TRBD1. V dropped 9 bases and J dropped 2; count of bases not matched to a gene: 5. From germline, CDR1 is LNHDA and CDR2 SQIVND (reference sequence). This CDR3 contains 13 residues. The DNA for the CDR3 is TGTGCCAGCGCTACAGGGGGCCCCTACGAGCAGTACTTC. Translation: CASATGGPYEQYF.

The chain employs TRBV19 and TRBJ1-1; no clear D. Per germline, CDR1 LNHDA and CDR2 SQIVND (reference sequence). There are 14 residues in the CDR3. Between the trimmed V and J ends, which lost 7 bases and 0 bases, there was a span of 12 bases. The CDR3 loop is CASTRDRVNTEAFF. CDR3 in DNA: TGTGCCAGTACCCGAGACCGGGTGAACACTGAAGCTTTCTTT.

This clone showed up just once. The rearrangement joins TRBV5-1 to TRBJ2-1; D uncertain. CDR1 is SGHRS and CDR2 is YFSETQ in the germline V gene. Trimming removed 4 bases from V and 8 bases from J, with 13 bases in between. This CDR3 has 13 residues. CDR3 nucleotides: TGCGCCAGCAGCGAACAACTCGTGGATGAGCAGTTCTTC. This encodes CASSEQLVDEQFF. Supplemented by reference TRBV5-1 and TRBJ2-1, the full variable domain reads KAGVTQTPRYLIKTRGQQVTLSCSPISGHRSVSWYQQTPGQGLQFLFEYFSETQRNKGNFPGRFSGRQFSNSRSEMNVSTLELGDSALYLCASSEQLVDEQFFGPGTRLTVL.

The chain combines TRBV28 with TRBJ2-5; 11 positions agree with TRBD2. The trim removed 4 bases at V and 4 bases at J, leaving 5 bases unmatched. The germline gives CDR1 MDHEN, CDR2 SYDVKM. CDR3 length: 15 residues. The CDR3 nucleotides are TGTGCCAGCAGTTCCCCAGGACTAGCGGGAGAGACCCAGTACTTC. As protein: CASSSPGLAGETQYF.